This T cell receptor beta chain stems from a study of tumour-infiltrating T cells in Burkitt lymphoma (dated by TCRdb to 2018 to 2021). About the study as a whole: TCR repertoire data were compared against clinical outcome, and productive clonality predicted overall survival and progression-free survival independently of established prognostic factors such as age at diagnosis.

Regarding this clone: The specificity of this receptor is unknown. No much larger clone exists at a distance of one base, and base qualities are not known.

Libraries were built with the immunoSEQ multiplex PCR assay. The clones in this table, taken by TCRdb from immuneACCESS, are in-frame only. Not every clone is retained; where verified, under half of the shortfall comes from an unresolved V gene, and the cause of the rest is unknown. This sample comprises around 13,000 clones, 85% to 90% of them detected only once. 1.3% to 1.5% of the sample rests with the top ten. The receptor comes from a human donor with diffuse large B-cell lymphoma. Sequenced sample: tumor tissue.

Here is the DNA: TGTGCCATCAGTCCAGACAGGGGTTTAGCCAAAAACATTCAGTACTTC. Its protein product is CAISPDRGLAKNIQYF. The rearrangement combines TRBV10-3 with TRBJ2-4; 8 bases in the junction line up with TRBD1. CDR1 and CDR2 were assigned from the germline V gene as ENHRY and SYGVKD. V is trimmed back by 5 bases and J by 0 bases, and the junction contains 6 bases that no gene match accounts for. From the cysteine up to the phenylalanine, the CDR3 has a length of 16 residues. The CDR3 DNA has 48 bases and is translated from base 1.